A selection of T cell receptor beta chains follows, all from one sample in a study of blood T cell repertoires in COVID-19. Produced via immunoSEQ multiplex PCR; TCRdb's table is partial and in-frame only. The data contain tens of thousands of clones, roughly 80% of them singletons. Source material: peripheral blood. All receptors derive from an older woman with acute or convalescent COVID-19. Each CDR3 is given without its conserved first and last residue. Clone size appears in some rows only: once, few, many, or a class for an expanded clone.

cdr3_length: 14
v_call: TRBV5-1
clone_size: once
j_call: TRBJ1-5
cdr3_aa: ASSLEPGGSNQPQH

cdr3_length: 13
v_call: TRBV4-1
clone_size: few
j_call: TRBJ1-5
cdr3_aa: ASSRQDSGNQPQH

cdr3_length: 11
v_call: TRBV28
clone_size: .
j_call: TRBJ2-3
cdr3_aa: ASSYGGSDTQY

cdr3_length: 12
v_call: TRBV2
clone_size: few
j_call: TRBJ1-2
cdr3_aa: ASSEYRPNYGYT

cdr3_length: 11
v_call: TRBV5-1
clone_size: .
j_call: TRBJ2-5
cdr3_aa: ASARGVRETQY

cdr3_length: 15
v_call: TRBV10-3
clone_size: .
j_call: TRBJ1-2
cdr3_aa: AISDLTGQSPNYGYT

cdr3_length: 15
v_call: TRBV7-6
clone_size: .
j_call: TRBJ2-1
cdr3_aa: ASSNPPRRDRGYRQF

cdr3_length: 14
v_call: TRBV7-9
clone_size: .
j_call: TRBJ2-4
cdr3_aa: ASSLARDKAKNIQY

cdr3_length: 12
v_call: TRBV10-3
clone_size: .
j_call: TRBJ2-1
cdr3_aa: ASSTGVLYNEQF

cdr3_length: 13
v_call: TRBV3-1/TRBV3-2
clone_size: .
j_call: TRBJ2-1
cdr3_aa: ASSQDWPRGNEQF

cdr3_length: 9
v_call: TRBV2
clone_size: .
j_call: TRBJ2-7
cdr3_aa: ASSGTYEQY

cdr3_length: 15
v_call: TRBV15
clone_size: .
j_call: TRBJ2-3
cdr3_aa: ATSRVRQVTGADTQY

cdr3_length: 11
v_call: TRBV5-1
clone_size: .
j_call: TRBJ1-1
cdr3_aa: ASSLAGDTEAF

cdr3_length: 13
v_call: TRBV6-2/TRBV6-3
clone_size: .
j_call: TRBJ2-1
cdr3_aa: ASSSQGRPTHEQF